These 12 T cell receptor beta chains were sequenced from one sample in a study of cytomegalovirus exposure and HLA in healthy donors. Primers: 60 Vbeta forward and 13 Jbeta reverse. The data were produced by immunoSEQ multiplex PCR, yet TCRdb's version contains in-frame clones alone and is incomplete. The table lists about 190,000 clones, 65% to 75% of them singletons. The sequencing input was PBMCs. The receptors were sampled from a man aged 25 to 40 in good health and CMV-seropositive.

The chain is built from TRBV28 and TRBJ2-5; 10 bases are shared with TRBD2. The CDR3 extends over 15 amino acids. Trimming at V came to 7 bases and at J to 2 bases, leaving 7 bases not matched to a gene. CDR1 and CDR2 from the germline V gene are MDHEN and SYDVKM. CDR3 sequence: CASKQAGGGQETQYF. The CDR3, as DNA: TGTGCCAGCAAGCAAGCGGGAGGGGGACAAGAGACCCAGTACTTC.

The CDR3: CASSLRTDTQYF. DNA for the CDR3: TGTGCCAGCAGCTTGAGGACAGATACGCAGTATTTT. V is TRBV7-2 and J is TRBJ2-3; no clear D gene. The CDR3 length is 12 residues. Trimming shortened V by 3 bases and J by 3 bases, and 4 bases separated the two germline ends. The germline CDR1 and CDR2 sequences are SGHTA and FQGNSA.

This clone came up a few times. The rearrangement uses TRBV7-9 and TRBJ1-2; no definite D call. The germline V gene encodes CDR1 SEHNR and CDR2 FQNEAQ (reference sequence). Trimming removed 1 base at V and 14 bases at J, with 14 bases between. The CDR3 runs to 12 residues. The CDR3 loop is CASSLGAPVSTF. CDR3 DNA sequence: TGTGCCAGCAGCTTAGGGGCCCCGGTTTCGACCTTC.

This clone was counted once. The V and J genes are TRBV10-2 and TRBJ1-5, with D possibly TRBD1 on 5 matching bases. V lost 6 bases and J lost 0, with 15 bases in between. The V gene's germline CDR1 is WSHSY and CDR2 SAAADI. This CDR3 has 16 residues. CDR3 loop: CASRGGSVYSNQPQHF. CDR3 sequence (DNA): TGCGCCAGCAGGGGGGGGTCTGTTTATAGCAATCAGCCCCAGCATTTT.

V and J are TRBV7-2 and TRBJ2-5, with a tentative D call TRBD2 (6 bases). The DNA end favors TRBJ2-7, so the J call may be wrong. CDR3 length: 16 amino acids. The germline gives CDR1 SGHTA, CDR2 FQGNSA. The DNA of the CDR3 is TGTGCCAGCAGCTTACGGGCGGGAACGAGCTCCTACGAGCAGTACTTC. This translates into CASSLRAGTSSYEQYF.

The CDR3 protein is CASSLFGRASNTEAFF. The CDR3 coding sequence is TGTGCCAGCAGTTTATTTGGGCGGGCCTCGAACACTGAAGCTTTCTTT. This chain uses TRBV28 with TRBJ1-1, with no clear D. CDR3 length: 16 amino acids. Trimming took 1 base from V and 1 from J, leaving 13 bases between them. The germline V gene encodes CDR1 MDHEN and CDR2 SYDVKM.

The V and J genes are TRBV10-2 and TRBJ1-5, with unresolved D. CDR1 is WSHSY, CDR2 SAAADI, per germline. The germline V and J ends were trimmed by 4 bases and 0 bases, with 10 bases remaining between them. The CDR3 has 15 amino acids. The CDR3 DNA follows: TGCGCCAGCAGTGTCAGACATAGTAGCAATCAGCCCCAGCATTTT. This encodes CASSVRHSSNQPQHF.

The chain couples TRBV9 to TRBJ1-2, with a weak D call TRBD1 (5 bases). CDR3 length: 15 amino acids. Trimming shortened V by 0 bases and J by 3 bases, and 12 bases separated the two germline ends. CDR1 SGDLS and CDR2 YYNGEE come from the germline V gene. The CDR3 reads CASSVGGGADYGYTF. CDR3 nucleotides: TGTGCCAGCAGCGTAGGCGGGGGAGCGGACTATGGCTACACCTTC.

V is TRBV11-2 and J is TRBJ2-2, with TRBD1 identical over 12 bases. V lost 5 bases and J lost 0; bases outside the gene matches: 10. Germline CDR1 reads SGHAT; CDR2 reads FQNNGV. The length of the CDR3 is 19 residues. Here the CDR3 reads CASSRRDRGLYSNTGELFF. The CDR3 region has the DNA TGTGCCAGCAGCCGCCGGGACAGGGGGCTCTACTCGAACACCGGGGAGCTGTTTTTT.

V is TRBV4-1 and J is TRBJ2-5; tentative D call: TRBD1 (6 bases). The CDR3 is made up of 15 amino acids. Germline-derived CDR1 and CDR2 are MGHRA and YSYEKL. V lost 2 bases, J lost 0 bases, and 10 bases lay in between. The CDR3, as DNA: TGCGCCAGCAGCCAACAGGGGACCTACCAAGAGACCCAGTACTTC. It specifies CASSQQGTYQETQYF.

This sequence joins TRBV30 and TRBJ1-2; 9 nucleotides match TRBD1. Germline values: CDR1 GTSNPN, CDR2 SVGIG (reference sequence). The junction had 17 bases not matched to a gene; V was cut back by 4 bases and J by 8 bases. This CDR3 spans 16 amino acids. The CDR3 here is CAWNEDRGSRVGGYTF. The CDR3 DNA follows: TGTGCCTGGAACGAAGACAGGGGGAGTCGGGTAGGAGGCTACACCTTC.

V gene TRBV5-6 combines with J gene TRBJ1-2, with 7 bases matching TRBD1. V shed 3 bases, J shed 8 bases, and the junction held 16 bases outside the gene matches. The CDR3 length is 16 residues. The germline V gene encodes CDR1 SGHDT and CDR2 YYEEEE. In DNA form, the CDR3 reads TGTGCCAGCAGCTCCTTCCGAGACAGGGCCAATAGCGGCTACACCTTC. Protein sequence: CASSSFRDRANSGYTF. The variable domain in full, with the rest retrieved from reference TRBV5-6 and TRBJ1-2, is DAGVTQSPTHLIKTRGQQVTLRCSPKSGHDTVSWYQQALGQGPQFIFQYYEEEERQRGNFPDRFSGHQFPNYSSELNVNALLLGDSALYLCASSSFRDRANSGYTFGSGTRLTVV.